The 9 T cell receptor beta chains below come from one sample, sequenced in a study of cytomegalovirus exposure and HLA in healthy donors. PCR involved 60 Vbeta and 13 Jbeta primers. Assay: immunoSEQ multiplex PCR; the TCRdb copy retains only in-frame clones and omits some. The sample consists of more than 95,000 clones, 65% to 80% of them appearing once. The sample comprised PBMCs. These receptors all stem from a woman in her seventies in good health and CMV-seropositive.

This clone was detected only a few times. The rearrangement links TRBV28 to TRBJ1-1; D unresolved. Trimming stripped 7 bases from V and 0 bases from J, with 6 bases between. Germline loops: CDR1 MDHEN, CDR2 SYDVKM. The CDR3 spans 12 residues. CDR3 loop: CASNQVNTEAFF. In nucleotides, the CDR3 is TGTGCCAGCAATCAGGTGAACACTGAAGCTTTCTTT.

The gene calls are TRBV2 and TRBJ2-5; D ambiguous. This CDR3 is 13 amino acids long. The germline V gene encodes CDR1 SNHLY and CDR2 FYNNEI. The V end lost 8 bases, the J end lost 2 bases, and 12 bases lay between the germline ends. The CDR3 loop is CASLAEIQETQYF. The CDR3 nucleotides are TGTGCCAGCTTGGCGGAAATTCAAGAGACCCAGTACTTC.

This sequence joins TRBV9 and TRBJ2-5, with D unclear. Germline V gene lookup returns CDR1 SGDLS and CDR2 YYNGEE. The CDR3 loop spans 14 amino acids. The V end lost 3 bases, the J end lost 0 bases, and 9 bases lay between the germline ends. Written as DNA, the CDR3 is TGTGCCAGCAGCGCACGACTTAACCAAGAGACCCAGTACTTC. It yields the protein CASSARLNQETQYF.

In nucleotides, the CDR3 is TGTGCCAGCACCTGGGGGGGAGGGAACACTGAAGCTTTCTTT. Translation gives CASTWGGGNTEAFF. The rearrangement uses TRBV5-4 and TRBJ1-1; tentatively, D is TRBD1 (5 bases). The V gene's germline CDR1 is SGHNT and CDR2 YYREEE (reference sequence). This CDR3 is 14 amino acids long. The ends were cut back, 6 bases at V and 1 base at J, with 13 bases in the middle.

The chain employs TRBV5-5 and TRBJ2-5; 7 bases line up with TRBD1. Trimming removed 5 bases from V and 5 bases from J; junction bases left unmatched: 9. The CDR3 runs to 14 residues. Germline V gene data show CDR1 as SGHKS and CDR2 as YYEKEE (reference sequence). The CDR3 DNA is TGTGCCAGCAGTAAGGGACAGACTCCGGAGACCCAGTACTTC. Translated, it gives CASSKGQTPETQYF.

The chain combines TRBV30 with TRBJ2-6, with 11 bases identical to TRBD1. Germline CDR1 GTSNPN, CDR2 SVGIG (reference sequence). The CDR3 is 18 amino acids. The junction had 10 bases not matched to a gene; V was cut back by 3 bases and J by 3 bases. CDR3 DNA sequence: TGTGCCTGGAGGACCGGGACAGGGGGGCTTTATGGGGCCAACGTCCTGACTTTC. It encodes CAWRTGTGGLYGANVLTF.

The genes are TRBV9 and TRBJ2-3, with 7 nucleotides matching TRBD2. Trimming took 4 bases from V and 1 from J; bases not matched to a gene: 12. The CDR3 consists of 17 residues. CDR1 is SGDLS and CDR2 is YYNGEE in the germline V gene. The CDR3 bases are TGTGCCAGCAGCCCCCGTAGAGGGCTAGCGGGCACAGATACGCAGTATTTT. Amino acid sequence: CASSPRRGLAGTDTQYF.

The chain employs TRBV28 and TRBJ2-1; TRBD2 aligns across 13 bases. CDR3 length: 14 amino acids. V lost 10 bases, J lost 10 bases, and 10 bases stayed unmatched. Germline V gene data show CDR1 as MDHEN and CDR2 as SYDVKM. This CDR3 reads CATTGTSGASEQFF. The CDR3 DNA sequence: TGTGCCACCACCGGGACTAGCGGGGCCAGCGAGCAGTTCTTC.

This clone appeared once. The V and J genes are TRBV28 and TRBJ1-4; no reliable D call. Between the trimmed V and J ends, which lost 0 bases and 7 bases, there was a span of 6 bases. Looked up from germline, CDR1 is MDHEN and CDR2 is SYDVKM. This CDR3 contains 13 residues. The CDR3 DNA reads as TGTGCCAGCAGTTTATGGCAGGTTGAAAAACTGTTTTTT. This translates into CASSLWQVEKLFF.